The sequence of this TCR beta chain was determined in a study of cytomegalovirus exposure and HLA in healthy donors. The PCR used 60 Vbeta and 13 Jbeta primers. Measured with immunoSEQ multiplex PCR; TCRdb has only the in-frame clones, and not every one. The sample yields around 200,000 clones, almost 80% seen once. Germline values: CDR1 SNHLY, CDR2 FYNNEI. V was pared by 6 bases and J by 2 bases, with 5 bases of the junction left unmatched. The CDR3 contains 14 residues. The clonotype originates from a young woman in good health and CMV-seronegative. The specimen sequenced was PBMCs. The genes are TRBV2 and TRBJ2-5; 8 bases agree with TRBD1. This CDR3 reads CASRPGQGQETQYF. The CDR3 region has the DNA TGTGCCAGCAGACCCGGACAGGGACAAGAGACCCAGTACTTC.